This TCR beta chain originates from a study of T-cell memory formation after mild COVID-19. Background on the study: TCR clusters were mostly confined to one donor each.

TCRdb reprocessed the 5' RACE reads via MiXCR and lists one record per CDR3 protein. The sample carries fewer than 250,000 distinct CDR3 sequences, 15% recorded once. Looked up from germline, CDR1 is SEHNR and CDR2 is FQNEAQ (reference sequence). The CDR3 length is 15 residues. With 8 bases removed from V and 2 bases from J, the gap between germline ends came to 15 bases. The sample comprised PBMCs or a T cell subset sorted from them (not recorded which). The gene calls are TRBV7-9 and TRBJ1-4; D is unclear. The sequence was obtained from an adult woman who had mild COVID-19 (a few samples of this study predate the infection). Cell type and time point are not known. This chain's CDR3 is CASASPLGTNEKLFF. The CDR3 bases are TGTGCCAGCGCCAGCCCCTTGGGTACTAATGAAAAACTGTTTTTT.